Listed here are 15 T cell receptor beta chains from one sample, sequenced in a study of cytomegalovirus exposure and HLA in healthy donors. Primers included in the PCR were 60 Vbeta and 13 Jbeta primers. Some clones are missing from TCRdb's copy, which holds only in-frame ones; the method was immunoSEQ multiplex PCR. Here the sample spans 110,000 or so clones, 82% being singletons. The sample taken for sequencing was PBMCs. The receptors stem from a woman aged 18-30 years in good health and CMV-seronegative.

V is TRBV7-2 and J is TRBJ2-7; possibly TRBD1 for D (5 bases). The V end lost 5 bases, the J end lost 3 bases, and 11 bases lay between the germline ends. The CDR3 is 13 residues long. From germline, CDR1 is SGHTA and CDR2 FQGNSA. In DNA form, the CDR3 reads TGTGCCAGCAGCCCAGGGCCGGGCTACGAGCAGTACTTC. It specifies CASSPGPGYEQYF.

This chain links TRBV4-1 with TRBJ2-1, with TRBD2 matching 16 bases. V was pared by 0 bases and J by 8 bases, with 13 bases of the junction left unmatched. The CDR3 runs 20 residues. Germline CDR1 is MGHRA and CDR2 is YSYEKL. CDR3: CASSQETGTSGGGPWDEQFF. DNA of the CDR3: TGCGCCAGCAGCCAAGAAACCGGGACTAGCGGGGGGGGTCCTTGGGATGAGCAGTTCTTC.

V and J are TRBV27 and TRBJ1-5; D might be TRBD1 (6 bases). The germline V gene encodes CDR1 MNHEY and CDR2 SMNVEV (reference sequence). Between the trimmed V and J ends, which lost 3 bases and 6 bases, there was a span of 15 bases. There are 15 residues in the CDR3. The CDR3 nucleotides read TGTGCCAGCAGTTTGGGGGTCAGGGGTGGTCAGCCCCAGCATTTT. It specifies CASSLGVRGGQPQHF.

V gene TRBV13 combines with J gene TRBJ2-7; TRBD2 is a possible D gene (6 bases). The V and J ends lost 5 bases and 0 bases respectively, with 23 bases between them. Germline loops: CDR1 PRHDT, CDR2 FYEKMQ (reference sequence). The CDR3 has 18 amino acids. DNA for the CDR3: TGTGCCAGCAGCCCTCGTTGGGGGGACTCGGAGAGCTCCTACGAGCAGTACGTC. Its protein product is CASSPRWGDSESSYEQYV.

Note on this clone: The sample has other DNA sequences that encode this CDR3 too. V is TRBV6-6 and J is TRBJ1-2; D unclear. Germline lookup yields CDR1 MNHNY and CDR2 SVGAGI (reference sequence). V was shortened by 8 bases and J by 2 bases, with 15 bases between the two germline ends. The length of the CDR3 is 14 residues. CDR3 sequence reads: CASLGGRENYGYTF. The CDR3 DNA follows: TGTGCCAGCCTGGGAGGTCGCGAAAACTATGGCTACACCTTC.

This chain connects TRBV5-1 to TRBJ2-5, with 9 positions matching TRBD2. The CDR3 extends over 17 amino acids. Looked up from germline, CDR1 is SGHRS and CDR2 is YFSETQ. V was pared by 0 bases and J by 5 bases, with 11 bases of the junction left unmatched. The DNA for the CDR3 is TGCGCCAGCAGCTTGGGCTCGGCGTGGCGGGAGGGTGAGACCCAGTACTTC. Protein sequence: CASSLGSAWREGETQYF.

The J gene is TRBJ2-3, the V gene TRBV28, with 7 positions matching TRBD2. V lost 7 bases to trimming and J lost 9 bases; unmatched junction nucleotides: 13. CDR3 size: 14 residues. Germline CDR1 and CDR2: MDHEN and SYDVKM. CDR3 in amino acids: CASKPREIKGTQYF. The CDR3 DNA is TGTGCCAGCAAACCGCGGGAGATCAAGGGCACGCAGTATTTT.

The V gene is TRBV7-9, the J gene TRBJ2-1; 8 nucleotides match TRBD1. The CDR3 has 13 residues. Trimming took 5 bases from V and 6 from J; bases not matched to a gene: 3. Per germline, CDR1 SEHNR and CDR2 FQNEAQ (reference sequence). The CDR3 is CASSPTGGNEQFF. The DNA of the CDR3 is TGTGCCAGCAGCCCCACAGGGGGCAATGAGCAGTTCTTC.

The chain's CDR3 is CASSLDRPARTEAFF. DNA for the CDR3: TGCGCCAGCAGCTTGGACAGGCCGGCTAGGACTGAAGCTTTCTTT. The chain has TRBV5-1 and TRBJ1-1, with a weak D call TRBD1 (5 bases). CDR1 is SGHRS and CDR2 is YFSETQ in the germline V gene. V was clipped by 0 bases and J by 5 bases, with 14 bases between them. This CDR3 contains 15 residues.

DNA for the CDR3: TGCAGCGTTGCACCGGGACAGCAGACCCAGTACTTC. Translation gives CSVAPGQQTQYF. This chain links TRBV29-1 with TRBJ2-5, with TRBD1 matching over 7 bases. Germline V gene sequence: CDR1 SQVTM, CDR2 ANQGSEA. The V and J ends lost 4 bases and 6 bases, in that order; junction bases with no gene match: 5. The CDR3 totals 12 residues.

This CDR3 is CATSSSTEAFF. In nucleotides, the CDR3 is TGTGCCACCAGCAGCTCTACTGAAGCTTTCTTT. This sequence joins TRBV15 and TRBJ1-1; D ambiguous. Germline CDR1 reads LNHNV; CDR2 reads YYDKDF (reference sequence). The CDR3 consists of 11 residues. V lost 3 bases, J lost 5 bases, and 4 bases lay in between.

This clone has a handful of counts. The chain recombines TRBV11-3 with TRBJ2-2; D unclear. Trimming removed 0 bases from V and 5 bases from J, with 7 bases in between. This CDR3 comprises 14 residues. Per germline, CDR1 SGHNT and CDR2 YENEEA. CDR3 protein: CASSLDPQTGELFF. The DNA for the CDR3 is TGTGCCAGCAGCTTAGATCCCCAAACCGGGGAGCTGTTTTTT.

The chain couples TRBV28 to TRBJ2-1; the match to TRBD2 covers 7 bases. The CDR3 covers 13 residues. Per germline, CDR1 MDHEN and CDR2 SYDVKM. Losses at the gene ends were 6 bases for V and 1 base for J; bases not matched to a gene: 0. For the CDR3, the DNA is TGTGCCAGCAGGGGGGGGTCCTACAATGAGCAGTTCTTC. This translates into CASRGGSYNEQFF.

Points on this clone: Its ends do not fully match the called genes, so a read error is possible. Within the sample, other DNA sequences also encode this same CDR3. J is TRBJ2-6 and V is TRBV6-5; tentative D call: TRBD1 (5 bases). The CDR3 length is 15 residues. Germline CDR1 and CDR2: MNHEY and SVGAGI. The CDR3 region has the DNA TGTGCCAGCAGTTACGGGCACTCTGGGGCCAACGTCCTAACTTTC. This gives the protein CASSYGHSGANVLTF.

This CDR3 reads CASASGQENQPQHF. The DNA for the CDR3 is TGCGCCAGCGCTTCGGGACAGGAGAATCAGCCCCAGCATTTT. The chain links TRBV5-1 to TRBJ1-5; 8 positions agree with TRBD1. The CDR3 runs to 14 residues. Trimming took 7 bases from V and 4 from J; bases not matched to a gene: 7. In germline, CDR1 is SGHRS, CDR2 YFSETQ.